This TCR beta chain was recovered during a study of blood T cell repertoires in COVID-19. Study details: Specimens from acute and convalescent COVID-19 originated in the United States, Italy and Spain.

The V end lost 1 base, the J end lost 0 bases, and 14 bases lay between the germline ends. Germline values: CDR1 SGHKS, CDR2 YYEKEE (reference sequence). CDR3 size: 18 residues. Repertoires were generated with immunoSEQ multiplex PCR, while TCRdb's copy carries only in-frame clones and drops some. The sample includes around 100,000 clones, roughly 80% of them seen just once. The sequenced sample was peripheral blood. The sequence was collected from a human donor in a cohort sampled during active COVID-19. The chain employs TRBV5-5 and TRBJ2-6; the D gene is possibly TRBD1 (5 bases). This chain's CDR3 is CASSLFRTPISGANVLTF. The CDR3 nucleotides are TGTGCCAGCAGCTTGTTTCGGACACCCATCTCTGGGGCCAACGTCCTGACTTTC.